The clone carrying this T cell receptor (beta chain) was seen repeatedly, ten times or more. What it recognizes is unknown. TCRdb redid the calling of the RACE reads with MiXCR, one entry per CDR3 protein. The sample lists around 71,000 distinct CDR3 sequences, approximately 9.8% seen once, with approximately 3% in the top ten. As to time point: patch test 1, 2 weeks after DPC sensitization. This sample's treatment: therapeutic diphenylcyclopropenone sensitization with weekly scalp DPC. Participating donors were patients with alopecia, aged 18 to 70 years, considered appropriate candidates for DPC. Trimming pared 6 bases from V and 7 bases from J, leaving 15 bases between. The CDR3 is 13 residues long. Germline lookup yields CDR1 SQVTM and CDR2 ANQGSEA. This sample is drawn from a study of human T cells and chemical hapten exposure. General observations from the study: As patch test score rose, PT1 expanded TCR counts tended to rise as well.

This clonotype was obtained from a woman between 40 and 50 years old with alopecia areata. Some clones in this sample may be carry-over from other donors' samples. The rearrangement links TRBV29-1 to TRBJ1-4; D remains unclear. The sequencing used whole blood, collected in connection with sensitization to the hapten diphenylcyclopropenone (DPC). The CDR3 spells CSVLEVLGEKLFF. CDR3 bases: TGCAGCGTATTAGAAGTACTGGGTGAAAAACTGTTTTTT.